This T cell receptor (beta chain) was recovered during a study of tissue T cells after allogeneic stem cell transplantation. Study conclusions and caveats: Anatomically similar tissues had similar TCR repertoires within each patient.

Germline values: CDR1 FNHDT, CDR2 SITEND (reference sequence). Trimming removed 0 bases at V and 7 bases at J, with 11 bases between. The length of the CDR3 is 14 residues. Time point specified: mouse harvest day 14 after allogeneic transplant. Each mouse received 10^7 T-cell-depleted marrow cells plus 10^6 splenic CD5+ T cells by tail vein. Mice had MHC-mismatched B6 into BALB/c GVHD, sampled day 7 or 14. Survey-depth TCRbeta CDR3 sequencing reported V/J genes and productive frequencies. Produced via immunoSEQ multiplex PCR; TCRdb's table is partial and in-frame only. The top ten clones hold around 38% of a sample with 2,500 to 3,500 clones, around 50% of them seen once. There are a few counts of this clone. Its cognate antigen is unknown. Here the gene names and germline are mouse. The read is 1 residue too short to cover the CDR3 end, so that end is filled in from the germline J gene.

This sequence was found in a female BALB/c mouse given C57BL/6 T cells with graft-versus-host disease after an allogeneic hematopoietic cell transplant. Sequencing was performed on gut tissue. The chain uses TRBV19 and TRBJ2-1; D remains unclear. This chain's CDR3 is CASSIEARRAEQFF. The covered CDR3 bases are TGTGCCAGCAGTATAGAAGCCAGGAGGGCTGAGCAGTTC.